This T cell receptor (beta chain) originates from a study of blood T cell repertoires in COVID-19. Trimming shortened V by 1 base and J by 0 bases, and 12 bases separated the two germline ends. The CDR3 extends over 16 amino acids. Germline lookup yields CDR1 SNHLY and CDR2 FYNNEI. The method was immunoSEQ multiplex PCR; TCRdb's version includes in-frame clones alone and lacks a portion of them. The data hold roughly 130,000 clones, with around three quarters observed a single time. The chain carries TRBV2 and TRBJ2-5, with D possibly being TRBD2 (5 bases). Specimen: peripheral blood. This sequence was found in a man aged 45-60 years with acute or convalescent COVID-19. CDR3 residues: CASSEGFPGYQETQYF. Here the CDR3 DNA reads TGTGCCAGCAGTGAAGGATTCCCGGGGTACCAAGAGACCCAGTACTTC.